This is a list of T cell receptor beta chains from one sample in a study of blood T cell repertoires in COVID-19. TCRdb keeps only in-frame clones here, not all; method: immunoSEQ multiplex PCR. The data show around 300,000 clones, approximately 88% seen once. The sample comprised peripheral blood. The receptors derive from a woman aged 25 to 45 with COVID-19, enrolled during active disease. Each CDR3 is given with its conserved first and last residue. D genes are given only for firm matches.

TRBD1 TRBV2 CASSVNRGDQPQHF
TRBD2 TRBV4-2 CASSLDGGGSYNEQFF
TRBD1 TRBV19 CASSLQGAYTDTQYF
TRBD2 TRBV5-6 CASSLVPSGGQRYF
. TRBV7-8 CASSYGQYETDTQYF
TRBD1 TRBV3-1/TRBV3-2 CASSQTGGVGNEQFF
TRBD2 TRBV10-3 CAISESAAGLRTDTQYF
. TRBV19 CASSPGALGYGYTF
. TRBV7-9 CASSLTSDTQYF
. TRBV5-1 CASSLEGVQNTEAFF
. TRBV7-3 CASSPNGQDTQYF
. TRBV6-5 CASSWGVNTEAFF
. TRBV29-1 CSATGTGELFF
. TRBV27 CASSLAGGAQEGYTF
. TRBV9 CASSVMGPGIGGYTF
TRBD1 TRBV5-6 CASSLEAGGFYGYTF
. TRBV19 CASRSSGGTFRGYTF
. TRBV27 CASTLGVGPSQRAFF
. TRBV5-6 CASSRGQLNQPQHF
TRBD2 TRBV6-5 CASSSWGLAADTQYF
TRBD2 TRBV2 CASREGVNTGELFF
TRBD1 TRBV18 CASSREGQGVSPLHF
. TRBV7-2 CASINRGVLETNTEAFF
. TRBV6-6 CASREVGSPLHF
TRBD2 TRBV6-4 CASSRLAGSNTGELFF
. TRBV4-3 CASSQEGLRRPYGYTF
. TRBV11-2 CASSSLQGSVAFF
. TRBV5-1 CASSLAGGWGDTDTQYF
. TRBV4-3 CASSPTGNTGELFF
. TRBV4-1 CASSQALTYGYTF
TRBD2 TRBV5-1 CASSLYRALAARWETQYF
. TRBV5-4 CASALGGNYGYTF
TRBD1 TRBV6-1 CASSDRDSTNEKLFF
TRBD2 TRBV6-6 CASRNLAGGSTDTQYF
. TRBV11-3 CASRGGENEKLFF
TRBD1 TRBV5-4 CASSFGPGTGRVAGYTF
TRBD1 TRBV6-5 CASSRDRDRGTEAFF
. TRBV2 CASSDRGGQPQHF
. TRBV30 CAWSSPGNTEAFF
. TRBV18 CASSPQQGSDGYTF
TRBD1 TRBV4-3 CASSPTNQGAFGYTF
. TRBV27 CASSDRQDNQDTQYF
. TRBV6-2/TRBV6-3 CASSISEGQPQHF
. TRBV6-2/TRBV6-3 CASSPPRENTEAFF
. TRBV13 CASSLGPLAIQETQYF
TRBD2 TRBV15 CATSPRTSGGLTSSYNEQFF
. TRBV10-2 CASSEGQPRPEAFF
. TRBV9 CASSVAPGYNSPLHF
TRBD2 TRBV7-8 CASTPKRGRTDTQYF
. TRBV7-9 CASSLSAGSNEQFF
. TRBV6-8 CASPGECNQPQHF
. TRBV7-9 CASSSEYRDTDYEQYF
. TRBV30 CAWSVRQTANYGYTF
. TRBV9 CASSVSGGGYTF
TRBD1 TRBV4-2 CASSRNGQGKVNEQFF
TRBD2 TRBV13 CASSLPGLAVNEQFF
TRBD2 TRBV7-9 CASSLGVAGPEQFF
TRBD1 TRBV27 CASSPEGAYGYTF
. TRBV2 CASSYSLAGELFF
. TRBV19 CASSMTRVQPQHF